The sequence of this TCR beta chain was determined in a study of T-cell reconstitution after alpha-beta-depleted transplantation in children. Notes on the study in general: Newly generated T cells supplied most T-cell counts and diversity one year post-transplant.

Unique molecular identifiers were incorporated when the TCRbeta library was constructed. TCRdb ran MiXCR on the PCR reads and lists one entry per CDR3 protein. The sample lists 330,000 or so distinct CDR3 sequences, less than 9.5% occurring once. CDR3 length equals 14 residues. In germline, CDR1 is MDHEN, CDR2 SYDVKM. The ends were cut back, 2 bases at V and 4 bases at J, with 11 bases in the middle. This clonotype was seen at least ten times. Its antigen is as yet unknown. The V and J genes are TRBV28 and TRBJ1-2; D not certain. This TCR derives from a female patient aged 2-10 years who had a stem cell transplant for Fanconi anemia, so the T cells may come from the graft donor. Sequencing used peripheral blood, obtained 360 days after TCRalphabeta/CD19-depleted stem cell transplant. For the CDR3, the DNA is TGTGCCAGCAGTTTAGAAGGCGGCCGCTATGGCTACACCTTC. This sequence encodes CASSLEGGRYGYTF.